This T cell receptor (beta chain) was captured in a study of blood T cell repertoires in COVID-19 (TCRdb year 2020). Describing the broader study: The collaborator samples originated in the United States, Italy and Spain and spanned the acute and convalescent phases of COVID-19. The material from the prospective study consisted of cDNA or gDNA derived from T cells, B-cell-depleted T cells, or PBMCs. Subjects who had been exposed to COVID-19, were actively infected with it, or had recovered from it provided the deeply sampled blood TCRbeta repertoires that made up the dataset. The repertoires were released in a freely available public database intended as a resource for research on the immune response to SARS-CoV-2. The samples were drawn from the first 160 participants of the ongoing ImmuneRACE study and from about 1,200 subjects provided by 6 global collaborators. The sample metadata nearly always contained a de-identified subject ID, COVID-19 status, age in years and sex. Where HLA class I and class II types were available, the types were taken from metadata supplied by the sample provider, not from assay-based typing. General study outcomes and caveats: Clinical and demographic metadata were provided uncurated, with the amount varying by source and participant.

The table lists this clone with a count of one. This clone's antigen is unknown. Per-nucleotide qualities are absent, and no much larger clonotype sits a single base away. From a lookup of the germline V gene, CDR1 and CDR2 are SGHAT and FQNNGV. V was cut back by 3 bases and J by 6 bases, leaving a gap of 12 bases between them. Counted from cysteine to phenylalanine, this CDR3 has 13 amino acids. Only the CDR3 part of the read is kept: 39 bases, read in frame from the first base. Whole blood was collected in K2EDTA tubes by collaborating institutions according to the institutions' own protocols. Collaborator samples were shipped for TCRbeta analysis as frozen whole blood, isolated PBMCs, or DNA extracted from either sample type. TCRbeta CDR3 regions were amplified from genomic DNA by means of the immunoSEQ Assay, a bias-controlled multiplex PCR. The paper's processing steps were these. Nucleated cell counts per sample were estimated from amplification of reference gene primers within the assay. To quantify the absolute abundance of each unique TCRbeta CDR3 rearrangement, sequence reads were collapsed and filtered. For each sample, productive Simpson clonality was calculated as the square root of Simpson's diversity index over productive rearrangements. Imported from immuneACCESS, the table was reduced by TCRdb to in-frame sequences with V and J called. These copies leave out some clones; in studies compared against another copy, an unresolved V gene accounts for under half, and the cause of the remainder is not known. The D gene and trimming were derived from the DNA, and the V and J assignments and clone size from that table. This sample gives some 150,000 clones in total; around four fifths of them show up just once. The biggest ten clones account for roughly 4.9% of the sample.

Sample: peripheral blood. The receptor was isolated from a human donor in a cohort sampled during active COVID-19. The chain was built from TRBV11-2 and TRBJ2-7; the D region possibly corresponds to TRBD2 (5 bases align). The CDR3 loop reads CASSFMGAGEQYF. Here is the DNA: TGTGCCAGCAGCTTCATGGGAGCTGGCGAGCAGTACTTC.